This T cell receptor (beta chain) was retrieved from a study of cytomegalovirus exposure and HLA in healthy donors. Broader study findings: The study carried out a later analysis of TCR beta sequences. It associated around 17,000 of them with specific HLA alleles at a false discovery rate of 0.05.

From germline, CDR1 is MDHEN and CDR2 SYDVKM. The length of the CDR3 is 15 residues. V was clipped by 6 bases and J by 9 bases; unmatched bases: 16. The PCR was carried out with 60 Vbeta primers and 13 Jbeta primers. The table came from immunoSEQ multiplex PCR; TCRdb's copy has only in-frame clones and leaves some out. This sample has around 150,000 clones, with less than 80% found just once. Points on this clone: Its specificity is unknown.

V gene TRBV28 combines with J gene TRBJ2-7; the match to TRBD2 covers 8 bases. This clonotype originated in a man in his forties in good health and CMV-seronegative. Sequencing was performed on PBMCs. The CDR3 here is CASSPQNLAGGGQYF. CDR3 bases: TGTGCCAGCAGCCCACAGAACCTGGCGGGGGGAGGGCAGTACTTC.